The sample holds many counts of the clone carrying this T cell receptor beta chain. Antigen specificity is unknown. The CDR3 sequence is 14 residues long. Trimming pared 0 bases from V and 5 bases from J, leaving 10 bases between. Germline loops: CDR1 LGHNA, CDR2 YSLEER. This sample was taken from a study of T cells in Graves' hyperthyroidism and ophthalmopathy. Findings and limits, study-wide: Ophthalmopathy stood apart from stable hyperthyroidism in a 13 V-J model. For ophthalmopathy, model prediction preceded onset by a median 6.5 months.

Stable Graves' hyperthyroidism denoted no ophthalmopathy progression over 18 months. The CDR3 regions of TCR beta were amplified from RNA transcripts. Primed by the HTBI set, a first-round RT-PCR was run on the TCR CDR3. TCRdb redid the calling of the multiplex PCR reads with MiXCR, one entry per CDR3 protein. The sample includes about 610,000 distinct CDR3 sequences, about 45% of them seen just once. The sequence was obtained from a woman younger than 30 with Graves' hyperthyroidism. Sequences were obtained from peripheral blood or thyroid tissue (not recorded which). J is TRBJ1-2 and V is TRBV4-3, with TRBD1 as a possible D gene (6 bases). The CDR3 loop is CASSQDTTGYGYTF. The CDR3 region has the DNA TGCGCCAGCAGCCAAGACACGACAGGATATGGCTACACCTTC.